The clone carrying this T cell receptor (beta chain) was observed a handful of times. Its antigen remains unidentified. The sample belongs to a study of T cells in Graves' hyperthyroidism and ophthalmopathy. General study findings and limits: A median around 5.9 months before onset, the model predicted ophthalmopathy. Most thyroid clonotypes expanded above 0.001 appeared in blood too.

Amplified TCR beta CDR3 regions derived from RNA transcripts. Primed by the HTBI set, a first-round RT-PCR was run on the TCR CDR3. TCRdb re-called the multiplex PCR reads through MiXCR, storing one row per CDR3 protein. This table holds about 640,000 distinct CDR3 sequences, less than 25% found once. This CDR3 is 15 amino acids long. Germline values: CDR1 SGHVS, CDR2 FNYEAQ. V was clipped by 5 bases and J by 3 bases; unmatched bases: 8. This chain uses TRBV7-6 with TRBJ2-7; 9 bases match TRBD1. The source material was blood. The clonotype was recovered from a man in his thirties or forties with Graves' ophthalmopathy. This CDR3 is CASSPGTGIIYEQYF. The CDR3 nucleotides read TGTGCCAGCAGCCCGGGGACAGGGATAATCTACGAGCAGTACTTC.